These T cell receptor beta chains were read from a single sample in a study of vaccination and CD4 T cells after COVID-19. TCRdb re-analysed the PCR reads in MiXCR, keeping a single row per CDR3 protein. The sample carries approximately 9,000 distinct CDR3 sequences, less than 55% recorded once. Their antigens are not known. Sequencing input: CD4+ T cells from blood, cultured in vitro. The receptors here all came from a human donor who had recovered from COVID-19. Each CDR3 is given with its conserved first and last residue. D genes are given only for firm matches. Clone sizes are given selectively: once, few, many, or a class where the clone is expanded.

TRBJ2-3	TRBD2	TRBV20-1	NA	CSAPLLRGGTTDTQYF	TGCAGTGCTCCTCTCTTGCGCGGGGGTACCACAGATACGCAGTATTTT
TRBJ1-1	TRBD1	TRBV7-9	few	CASLGWTGVGRTRTEAFF	TGTGCCAGCCTTGGTTGGACAGGGGTAGGAAGAACGAGGACTGAAGCTTTCTTT
TRBJ1-6	TRBD1	TRBV2	NA	CASAPTGGENSPLHF	TGTGCCAGCGCTCCGACAGGGGGCGAGAATTCACCCCTCCACTTT
TRBJ1-2	TRBD1	TRBV4-1	few	CASSHPPRGGYGYTF	TGCGCCAGCAGCCACCCCCCCAGGGGGGGCTATGGCTACACCTTC
TRBJ2-5	NA	TRBV5-4	few	CASSLGQGLQETQYF	TGTGCCAGCAGCTTGGGGCAGGGGTTGCAGGAGACCCAGTACTTC
TRBJ2-4	NA	TRBV20-1	few	CSARGQGVKNIQYF	TGCAGTGCTAGGGGTCAGGGAGTCAAAAACATTCAGTACTTC
TRBJ1-3	NA	TRBV28	NA	CASSAGAGNTIYF	TGTGCCAGCAGTGCAGGGGCTGGAAACACCATATATTTT
TRBJ2-1	TRBD2	TRBV15	NA	CATSRTSGSDEQFF	TGTGCCACCAGCCGGACTAGCGGGAGTGATGAGCAGTTCTTC
TRBJ2-3	NA	TRBV19	NA	CASSPTRGTDTQYF	TGTGCCAGTAGTCCTACCCGGGGGACAGATACGCAGTATTTT
TRBJ2-7	TRBD1	TRBV28	NA	CASKPPGQSYEQYF	TGTGCCAGCAAACCGCCGGGACAGTCCTACGAGCAGTACTTC
TRBJ2-7	NA	TRBV7-2	medium-sized	CASSVRGGQEQYF	TGTGCCAGCAGCGTTCGAGGAGGCCAGGAGCAGTACTTC
TRBJ1-6	NA	TRBV28	NA	CASTVTGEPYNSPLHF	TGTGCCAGCACCGTCACAGGCGAACCATATAATTCACCCCTCCACTTT
TRBJ1-5	NA	TRBV19	NA	CASKGRDSNQPQHF	TGTGCCAGTAAAGGCAGAGATAGCAATCAGCCCCAGCATTTT
TRBJ1-5	NA	TRBV7-2	medium-sized	CASSPYNQPQHF	TGTGCCAGCAGCCCCTACAATCAGCCCCAGCATTTT
TRBJ2-7	NA	TRBV6-1	once	CASHPADGSSYEQYF	TGTGCCAGCCACCCCGCGGACGGTAGCTCCTACGAGCAGTACTTC
TRBJ2-1	TRBD2	TRBV4-3	NA	CASSHDPGLAGGVFGQFF	TGCGCCAGCAGCCATGACCCGGGACTAGCGGGAGGAGTATTTGGGCAGTTCTTC
TRBJ2-7	TRBD1	TRBV6-5	NA	CASSYRDRSYEQYF	TGTGCCAGCAGTTACCGGGACAGATCCTACGAGCAGTACTTC
TRBJ1-1	NA	TRBV6-5	NA	CASSYRMATEAFF	TGTGCCAGCAGTTACCGAATGGCTACTGAAGCTTTCTTT
TRBJ2-1	TRBD1	TRBV5-5	NA	CPSSFRQGVNEQFF	TGTCCCAGCAGCTTCCGACAGGGGGTGAATGAGCAGTTCTTC
TRBJ2-5	NA	TRBV5-1	NA	CASRRQQGAVAETQYF	TGCGCCAGCAGGAGACAGCAAGGGGCGGTCGCAGAGACCCAGTACTTC
TRBJ1-5	NA	TRBV7-8	few	CASSRLGYNQPQHF	TGTGCCAGCAGCCGACTGGGATACAATCAGCCCCAGCATTTT
TRBJ1-2	NA	TRBV4-2	NA	CASSQSPPVVPNYGYTF	TGTGCCAGCAGCCAATCACCGCCTGTCGTCCCCAACTATGGCTACACCTTC